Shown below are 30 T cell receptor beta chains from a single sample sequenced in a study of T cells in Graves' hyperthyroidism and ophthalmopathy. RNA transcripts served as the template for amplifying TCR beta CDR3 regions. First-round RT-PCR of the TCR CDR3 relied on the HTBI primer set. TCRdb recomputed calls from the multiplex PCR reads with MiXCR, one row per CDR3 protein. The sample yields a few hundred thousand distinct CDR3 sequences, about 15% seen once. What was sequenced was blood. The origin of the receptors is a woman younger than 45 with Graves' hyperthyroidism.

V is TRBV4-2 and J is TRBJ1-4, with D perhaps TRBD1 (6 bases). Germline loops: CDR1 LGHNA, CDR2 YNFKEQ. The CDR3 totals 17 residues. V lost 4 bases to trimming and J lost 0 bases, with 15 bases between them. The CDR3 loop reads CASSPPGVWATNEKLFF. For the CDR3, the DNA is TGTGCCAGCAGCCCCCCAGGGGTTTGGGCAACTAATGAAAAACTGTTTTTT.

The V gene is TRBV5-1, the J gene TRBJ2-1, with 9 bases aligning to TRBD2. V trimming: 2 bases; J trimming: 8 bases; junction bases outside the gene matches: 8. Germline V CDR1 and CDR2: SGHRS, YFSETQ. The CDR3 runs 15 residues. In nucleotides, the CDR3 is TGCGCCAGCAGCTTAAGTAGCGGGAGTTTGGATGAGCAGTTCTTC. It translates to CASSLSSGSLDEQFF.

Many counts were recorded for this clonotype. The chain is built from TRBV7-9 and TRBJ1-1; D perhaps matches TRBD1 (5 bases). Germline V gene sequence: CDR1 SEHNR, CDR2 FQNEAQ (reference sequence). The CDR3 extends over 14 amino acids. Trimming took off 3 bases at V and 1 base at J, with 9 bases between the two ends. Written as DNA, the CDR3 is TGTGCCAGCAGCTTCGGACACCCGAACACTGAAGCTTTCTTT. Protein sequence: CASSFGHPNTEAFF.

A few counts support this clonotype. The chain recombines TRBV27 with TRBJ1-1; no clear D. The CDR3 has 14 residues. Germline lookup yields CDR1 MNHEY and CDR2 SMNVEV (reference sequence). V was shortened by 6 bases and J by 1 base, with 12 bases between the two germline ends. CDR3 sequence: CASRLTSWNTEAFF. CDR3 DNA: TGTGCCAGCAGGTTAACCAGCTGGAACACTGAAGCTTTCTTT.

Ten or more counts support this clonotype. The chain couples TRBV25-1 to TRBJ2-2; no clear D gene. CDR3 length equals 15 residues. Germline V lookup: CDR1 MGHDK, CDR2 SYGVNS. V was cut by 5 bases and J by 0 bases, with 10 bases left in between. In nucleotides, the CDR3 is TGTGCCAGCAGTAGCACAACGCCGAACACCGGGGAGCTGTTTTTT. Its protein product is CASSSTTPNTGELFF.

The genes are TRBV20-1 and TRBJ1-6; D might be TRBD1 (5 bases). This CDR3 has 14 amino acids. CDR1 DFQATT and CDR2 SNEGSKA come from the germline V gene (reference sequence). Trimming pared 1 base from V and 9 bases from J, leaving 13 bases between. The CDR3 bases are TGCAGTGCTAGAGGGGGGACGGGAGCTTCACCCCTCCACTTT. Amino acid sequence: CSARGGTGASPLHF.

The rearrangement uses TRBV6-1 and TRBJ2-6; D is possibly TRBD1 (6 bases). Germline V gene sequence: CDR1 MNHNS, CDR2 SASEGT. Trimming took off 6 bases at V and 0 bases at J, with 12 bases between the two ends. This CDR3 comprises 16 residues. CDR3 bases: TGTGCCAGCAGGATTACAGGGTTCTCTGGGGCCAACGTCCTGACTTTC. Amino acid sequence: CASRITGFSGANVLTF.

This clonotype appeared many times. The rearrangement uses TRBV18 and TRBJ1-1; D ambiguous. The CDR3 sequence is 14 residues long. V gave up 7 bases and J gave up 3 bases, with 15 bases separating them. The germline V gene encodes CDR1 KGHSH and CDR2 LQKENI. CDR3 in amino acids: CASLSSEGHTEAFF. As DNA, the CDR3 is TGTGCCAGCTTAAGTTCCGAGGGCCACACTGAAGCTTTCTTT.

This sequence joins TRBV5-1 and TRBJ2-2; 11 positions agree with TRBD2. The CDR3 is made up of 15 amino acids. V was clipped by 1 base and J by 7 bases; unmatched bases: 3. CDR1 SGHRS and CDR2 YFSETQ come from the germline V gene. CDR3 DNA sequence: TGCGCCAGCAGCTTGACTAGCGGGAGCTTCGGGGAGCTGTTTTTT. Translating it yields CASSLTSGSFGELFF.

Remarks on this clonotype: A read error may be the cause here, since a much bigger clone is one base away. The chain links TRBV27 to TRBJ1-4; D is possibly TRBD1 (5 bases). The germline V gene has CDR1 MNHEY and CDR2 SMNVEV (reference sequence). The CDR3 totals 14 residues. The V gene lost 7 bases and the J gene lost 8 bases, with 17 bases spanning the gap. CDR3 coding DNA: TGTGCCAGCAACCAGGGCAACGCAGGCGAAAAACTGTTTTTT. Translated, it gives CASNQGNAGEKLFF.

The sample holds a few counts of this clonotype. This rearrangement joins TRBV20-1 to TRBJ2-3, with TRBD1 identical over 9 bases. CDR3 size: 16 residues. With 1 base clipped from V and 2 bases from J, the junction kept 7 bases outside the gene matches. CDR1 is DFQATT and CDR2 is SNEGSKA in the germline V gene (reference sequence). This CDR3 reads CSARGLTGGDTDTQYF. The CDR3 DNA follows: TGCAGTGCTAGAGGCCTAACAGGGGGCGACACAGATACGCAGTATTTT.

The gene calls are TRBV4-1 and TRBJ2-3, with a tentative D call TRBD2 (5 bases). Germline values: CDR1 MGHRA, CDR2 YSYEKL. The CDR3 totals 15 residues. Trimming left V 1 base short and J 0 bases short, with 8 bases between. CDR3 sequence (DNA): TGCGCCAGCAGCCAAGTCGGGGTTAGCACAGATACGCAGTATTTT. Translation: CASSQVGVSTDTQYF.

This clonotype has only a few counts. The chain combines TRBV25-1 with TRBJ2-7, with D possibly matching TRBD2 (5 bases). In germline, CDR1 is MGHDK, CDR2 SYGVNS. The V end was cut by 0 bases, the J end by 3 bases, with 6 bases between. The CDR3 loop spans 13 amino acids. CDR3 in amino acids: CASSEYRGYEQYF. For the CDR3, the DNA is TGTGCCAGCAGTGAATACCGGGGCTACGAGCAGTACTTC.

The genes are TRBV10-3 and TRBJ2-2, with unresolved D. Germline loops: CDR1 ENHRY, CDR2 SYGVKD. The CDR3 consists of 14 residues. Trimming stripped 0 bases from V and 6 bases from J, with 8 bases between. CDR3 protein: CAISESRMPGELFF. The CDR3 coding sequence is TGTGCCATCAGTGAGTCGCGGATGCCCGGGGAGCTGTTTTTT.

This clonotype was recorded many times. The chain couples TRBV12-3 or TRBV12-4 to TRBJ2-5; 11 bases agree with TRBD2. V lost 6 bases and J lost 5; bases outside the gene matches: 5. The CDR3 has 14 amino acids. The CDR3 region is CASRLAGGIETQYF. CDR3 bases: TGTGCCAGCAGGCTAGCGGGAGGTATCGAGACCCAGTACTTC.

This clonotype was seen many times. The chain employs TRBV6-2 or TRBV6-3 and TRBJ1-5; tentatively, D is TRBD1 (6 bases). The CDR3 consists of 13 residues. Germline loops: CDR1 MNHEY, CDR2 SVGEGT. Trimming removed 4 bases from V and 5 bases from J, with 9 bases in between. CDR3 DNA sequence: TGTGCCAGCAGTTTTAACAGGGATCAGCCCCAGCATTTT. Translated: CASSFNRDQPQHF.

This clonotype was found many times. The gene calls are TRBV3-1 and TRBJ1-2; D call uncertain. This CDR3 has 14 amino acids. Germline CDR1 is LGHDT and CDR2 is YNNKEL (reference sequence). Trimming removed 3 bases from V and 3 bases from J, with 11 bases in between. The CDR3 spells CASSQSGLDYGYTF. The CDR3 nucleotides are TGTGCCAGCAGCCAGAGTGGGTTGGACTATGGCTACACCTTC. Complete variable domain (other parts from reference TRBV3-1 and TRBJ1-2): DTAVSQTPKYLVTQMGNDKSIKCEQNLGHDTMYWYKQDSKKFLKIMFSYNNKELIINETVPNRFSPKSPDKAHLNLHINSLELGDSAVYFCASSQSGLDYGYTFGSGTRLTVV.

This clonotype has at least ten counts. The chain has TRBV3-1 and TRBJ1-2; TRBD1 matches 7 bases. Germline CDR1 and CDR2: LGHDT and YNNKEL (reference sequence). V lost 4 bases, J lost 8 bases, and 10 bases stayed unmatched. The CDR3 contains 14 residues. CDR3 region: CASSPTRTGRGYTF. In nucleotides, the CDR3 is TGTGCCAGCAGCCCTACCCGGACAGGAAGAGGCTACACCTTC.

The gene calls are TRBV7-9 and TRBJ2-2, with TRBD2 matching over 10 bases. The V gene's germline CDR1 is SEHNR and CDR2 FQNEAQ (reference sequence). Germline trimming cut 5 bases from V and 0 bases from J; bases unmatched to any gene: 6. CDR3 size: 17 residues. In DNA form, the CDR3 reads TGTGCCAGCAGCCCCTTACTAGCGGGGCCGAACACCGGGGAGCTGTTTTTT. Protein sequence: CASSPLLAGPNTGELFF.

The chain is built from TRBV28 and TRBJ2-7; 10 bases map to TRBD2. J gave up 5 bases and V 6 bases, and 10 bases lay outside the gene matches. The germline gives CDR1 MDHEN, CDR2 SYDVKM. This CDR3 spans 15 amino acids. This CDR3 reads CASRSSGLAINEQYF. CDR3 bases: TGTGCCAGCAGGAGCTCGGGACTAGCGATCAACGAGCAGTACTTC.

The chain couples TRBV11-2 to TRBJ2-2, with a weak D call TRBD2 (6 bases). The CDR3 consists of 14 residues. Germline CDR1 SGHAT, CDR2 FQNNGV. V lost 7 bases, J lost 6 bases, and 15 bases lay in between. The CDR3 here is CASNLLGSAGELFF. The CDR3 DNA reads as TGTGCCAGCAACCTCCTCGGGAGCGCCGGGGAGCTGTTTTTT. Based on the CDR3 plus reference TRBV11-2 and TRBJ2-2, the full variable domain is EAGVAQSPRYKIIEKRQSVAFWCNPISGHATLYWYQQILGQGPKLLIQFQNNGVVDDSQLPKDRFSAERLKGVDSTLKIQPAKLEDSAVYLCASNLLGSAGELFFGEGSRLTVL.

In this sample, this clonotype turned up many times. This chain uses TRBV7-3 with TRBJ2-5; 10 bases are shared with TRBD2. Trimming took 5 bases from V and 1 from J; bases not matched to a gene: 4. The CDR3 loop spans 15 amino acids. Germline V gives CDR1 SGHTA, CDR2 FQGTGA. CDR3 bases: TGTGCCAGCAGCCGGACTAGCGGAGTCCAAGAGACCCAGTACTTC. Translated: CASSRTSGVQETQYF.

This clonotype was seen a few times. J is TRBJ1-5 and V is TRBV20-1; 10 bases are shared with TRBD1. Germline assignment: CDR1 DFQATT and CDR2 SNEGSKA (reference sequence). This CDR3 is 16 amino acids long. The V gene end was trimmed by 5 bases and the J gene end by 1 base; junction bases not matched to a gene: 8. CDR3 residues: CSASDRGYLSNQPQHF. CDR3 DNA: TGCAGTGCTTCGGACAGGGGGTATTTAAGCAATCAGCCCCAGCATTTT.

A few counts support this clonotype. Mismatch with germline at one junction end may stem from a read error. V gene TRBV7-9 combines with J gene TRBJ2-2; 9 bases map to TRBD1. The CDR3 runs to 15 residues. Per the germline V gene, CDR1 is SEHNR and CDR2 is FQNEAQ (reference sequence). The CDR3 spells CASTGQGFSAGELLF. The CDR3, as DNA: TGTGCCAGCACGGGACAGGGCTTTAGCGCCGGGGAGCTGCTTTTT.

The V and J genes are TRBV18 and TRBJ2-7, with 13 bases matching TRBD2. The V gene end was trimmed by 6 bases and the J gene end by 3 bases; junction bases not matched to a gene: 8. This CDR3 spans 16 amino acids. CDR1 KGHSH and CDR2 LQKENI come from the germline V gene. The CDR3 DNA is TGTGCCAGCTCGAACGGACTAGCGGGAGAGGTCTACGAGCAGTACTTC. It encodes CASSNGLAGEVYEQYF.

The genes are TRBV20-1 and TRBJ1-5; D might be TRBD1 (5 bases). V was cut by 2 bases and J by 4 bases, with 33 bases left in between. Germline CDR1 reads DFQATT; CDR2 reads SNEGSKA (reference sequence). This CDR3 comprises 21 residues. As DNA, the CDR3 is TGCAGTGCTAGATGGGGGGGGGGGGGGGGGGGGGGGGGGGGTGGAAATCAGCCCCAGCATTTT. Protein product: CSARWGGGGGGGGGGNQPQHF.

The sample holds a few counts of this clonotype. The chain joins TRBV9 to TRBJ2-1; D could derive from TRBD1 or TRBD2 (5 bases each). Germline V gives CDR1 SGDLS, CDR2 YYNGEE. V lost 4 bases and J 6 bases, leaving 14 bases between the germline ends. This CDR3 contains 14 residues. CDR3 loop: CASSTQRGSNEQFF. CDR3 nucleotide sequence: TGTGCCAGCAGCACACAGAGGGGTAGCAATGAGCAGTTCTTC. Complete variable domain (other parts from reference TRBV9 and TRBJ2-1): DSGVTQTPKHLITATGQRVTLRCSPRSGDLSVYWYQQSLDQGLQFLIQYYNGEERAKGNILERFSAQQFPDLHSELNLSSLELGDSALYFCASSTQRGSNEQFFGPGTRLTVL.

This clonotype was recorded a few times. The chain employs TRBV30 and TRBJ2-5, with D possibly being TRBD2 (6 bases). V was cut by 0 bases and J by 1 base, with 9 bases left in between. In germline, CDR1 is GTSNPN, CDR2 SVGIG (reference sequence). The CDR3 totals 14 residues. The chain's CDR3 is CAWSVGGFQETQYF. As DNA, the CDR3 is TGTGCCTGGAGTGTTGGAGGGTTCCAAGAGACCCAGTACTTC.

CDR3 bases: TGTGCCAGCAGTTTTACGACTAGCGGGATTTACGAGCAGTACTTC. Translated, it gives CASSFTTSGIYEQYF. This chain joins TRBV28 and TRBJ2-7; 11 bases match TRBD2. There are 15 residues in the CDR3. V dropped 3 bases and J dropped 4; count of bases not matched to a gene: 5. In germline, CDR1 is MDHEN, CDR2 SYDVKM.

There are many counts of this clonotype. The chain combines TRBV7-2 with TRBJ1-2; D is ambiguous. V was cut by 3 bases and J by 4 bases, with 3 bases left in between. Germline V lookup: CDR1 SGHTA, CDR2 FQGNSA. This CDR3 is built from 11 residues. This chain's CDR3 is CASSFSYGYTF. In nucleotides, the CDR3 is TGTGCCAGCAGCTTTTCCTATGGCTACACCTTC.